This T cell receptor beta chain was sequenced for a study of T cell repertoires in cytomegalovirus infection. Study-level information: The authors used CMV epitopes that were HLA-C-restricted (recently identified) and HLA-B-restricted (well studied). Shared public TCR beta signatures pointed to both CMV infection and a matching HLA type. General study results and limits: Carriers of CMV and the relevant HLA type were discriminated by public TCR beta frequency. Dominating the ex vivo response were HLA-C-restricted CMV-specific TCR beta clonotypes.

A remark on this clonotype: No antigen is known for it.

Germline V lookup: CDR1 DFQATT, CDR2 SNEGSKA (reference sequence). The V end was cut by 6 bases, the J end by 0 bases, with 15 bases between. This CDR3 spans 14 amino acids. TCRdb independently ran MiXCR on the reads; one entry per CDR3 protein. The sample contains roughly 120,000 distinct CDR3 sequences, approximately 28% of which appear only once. The sample here was CD8+ T cells from cultured PBMCs, taken from culture after CMV antigen stimulation. The sequence derives from a human donor in good health (CMV status not recorded). Some clones in this sample may be carry-over from other donors' samples. The chain is built from TRBV20-1 and TRBJ2-7; D is tentatively TRBD1 or TRBD2 (5 bases each). CDR3 in DNA: TGCAGTGCCCCGGGGCATTCCACCTCCTACGAGCAGTACTTC. Residues: CSAPGHSTSYEQYF.